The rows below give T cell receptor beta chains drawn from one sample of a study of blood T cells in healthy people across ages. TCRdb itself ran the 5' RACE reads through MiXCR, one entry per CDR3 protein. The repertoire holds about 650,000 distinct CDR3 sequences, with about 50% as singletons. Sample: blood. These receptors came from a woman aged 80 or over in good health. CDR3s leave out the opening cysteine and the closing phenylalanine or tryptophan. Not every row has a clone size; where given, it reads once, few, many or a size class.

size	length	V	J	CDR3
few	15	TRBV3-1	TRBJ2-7	ASSQDLRTLKGYEQY
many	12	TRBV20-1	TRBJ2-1	SAYRTIGSNEQF
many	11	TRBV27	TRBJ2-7	ASSLTGVNEQY
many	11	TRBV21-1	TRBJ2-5	ASLLLGEGVQY
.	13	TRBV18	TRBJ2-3	ASSPRIAELDTQY
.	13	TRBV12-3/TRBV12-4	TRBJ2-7	ASSLGGRGAYEQY
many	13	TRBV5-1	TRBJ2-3	ASSLTPIGADTQY
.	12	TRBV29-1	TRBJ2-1	SVVGQGVSNEQF
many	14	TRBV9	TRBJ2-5	ASSSTPGLLGETQY
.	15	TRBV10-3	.	AISESRTSGMEETQY
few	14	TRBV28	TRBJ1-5	ASSSRTGSINQPQH
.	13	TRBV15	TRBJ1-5	ATSRGTGVSGPQH
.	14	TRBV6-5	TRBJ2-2	ASSYSVLACTGELF
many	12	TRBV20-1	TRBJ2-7	SAPGMGPGYEQY
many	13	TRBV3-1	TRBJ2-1	ASSQLGTDYNEQF
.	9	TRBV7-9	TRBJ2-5	ASGLRETQY
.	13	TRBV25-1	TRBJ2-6	ASSKYTSGANVLT
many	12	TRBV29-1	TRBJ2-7	SVSGTGASYEQY
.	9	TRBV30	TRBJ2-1	AWSVDNEQF
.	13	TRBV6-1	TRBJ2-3	ASRLSGATTDTQY
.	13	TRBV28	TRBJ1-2	ASTPTAGQGGGYT
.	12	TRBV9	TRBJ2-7	ASSSHSGPYEQY
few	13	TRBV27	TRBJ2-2	ASSLTQRAHGELF
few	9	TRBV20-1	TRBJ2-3	SANLRFEQY
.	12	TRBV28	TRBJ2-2	ASSLFGGTGELF
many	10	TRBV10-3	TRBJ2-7	AISGASNEQY
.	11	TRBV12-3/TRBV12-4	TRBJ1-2	ASSLKVDYGYT
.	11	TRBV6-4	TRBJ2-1	ASSGLGDNEQF
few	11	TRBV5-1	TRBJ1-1	ASFRQDYTEAF
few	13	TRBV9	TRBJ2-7	ASSESSGDTYEQY
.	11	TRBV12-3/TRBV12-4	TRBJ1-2	ANFPPRGYGYT
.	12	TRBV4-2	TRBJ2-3	ASSPQTAQDTQY
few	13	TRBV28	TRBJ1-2	ASRTTGTGFDGYT
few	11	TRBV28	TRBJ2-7	ASRVGQGYEQY
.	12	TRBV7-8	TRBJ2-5	ASSPSRQAETQY
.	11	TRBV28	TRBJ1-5	ASSAGTYQPQH
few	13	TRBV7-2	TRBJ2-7	ASSPLGTGSYEQY
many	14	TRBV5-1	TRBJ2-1	ASSASPGLAGEEQF
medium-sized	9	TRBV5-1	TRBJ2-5	ASSFQETQY
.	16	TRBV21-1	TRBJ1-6	ASRPGDQGYGYNSPLH
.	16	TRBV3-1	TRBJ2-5	ASSQEGWAGLTEETQY
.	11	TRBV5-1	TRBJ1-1	ASSGARNTEAF
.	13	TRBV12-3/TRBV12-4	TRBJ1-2	ASRPTGRFTDGYT
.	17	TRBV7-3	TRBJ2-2	ASSSSPRGLAGYTGELF
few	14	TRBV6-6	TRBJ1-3	ASSNGGPLSGNTIY
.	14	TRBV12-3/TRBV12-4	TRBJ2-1	ASSSPRTSGNNEQF
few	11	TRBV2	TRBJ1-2	ASSEEGTAGYT
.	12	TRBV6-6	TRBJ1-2	ASRINRDYYGYT
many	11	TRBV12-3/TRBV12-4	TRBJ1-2	ASSPGTPYGYT